The 8 T cell receptor beta chains below all came from one sample that was sequenced in a study of T cells in Graves' hyperthyroidism and ophthalmopathy. RNA transcripts served as the template for amplifying TCR beta CDR3 regions. Carried out on the TCR CDR3, a first-round RT-PCR used the HTBI primer set. One entry per CDR3 protein, called by TCRdb with MiXCR from the multiplex PCR reads. This sample has more than 500,000 distinct CDR3 sequences; roughly 14% occur once, and the top ten carry 4.3%. Sequenced sample: blood. These receptors came from a woman aged 40 to 55 with Graves' ophthalmopathy.

This clonotype was seen at least ten times. One end of the junction varies from germline; a read error may be responsible. This chain joins TRBV6-2 or TRBV6-3 and TRBJ2-7; 7 nucleotides agree with TRBD1. Germline-derived CDR1 and CDR2 are MNHEY and SVGEGT. The CDR3 sequence is 12 residues long. This CDR3 reads CASSPGTAGVGF. The CDR3 nucleotides read TGTGCCAGCAGTCCCGGGACAGCAGGGGTTGGCTTC.

This clonotype showed up many times. V and J are TRBV7-3 and TRBJ2-1, with D possibly TRBD2 on 5 matching bases. CDR3 length: 15 amino acids. The germline gives CDR1 SGHTA, CDR2 FQGTGA. The V and J ends lost 1 base and 7 bases respectively, with 14 bases between them. Here the CDR3 reads CASSLNPGEKNEQFF. Here the CDR3 DNA reads TGTGCCAGCAGCTTAAACCCCGGGGAGAAGAATGAGCAGTTCTTC.

There are many counts of this clonotype. This sequence joins TRBV12-3 or TRBV12-4 and TRBJ2-7; no reliable D call. The CDR3 sequence is 12 residues long. Trimming shortened V by 8 bases and J by 1 base, and 9 bases separated the two germline ends. This CDR3 is CASGPTSYEQYF. In DNA form, the CDR3 reads TGTGCCAGCGGCCCTACTTCCTACGAGCAGTACTTC.

This clonotype has a count of ten or more. This sequence joins TRBV7-3 and TRBJ1-1; a weak D match, TRBD1 (6 bases). The V end was cut by 2 bases, the J end by 5 bases, with 9 bases between. CDR1 and CDR2 from the germline V gene are SGHTA and FQGTGA. This CDR3 comprises 13 residues. CDR3 nucleotides: TGTGCCAGCAGCTTACTGGGGGCGACTGAAGCTTTCTTT. Protein product: CASSLLGATEAFF.

V usage is TRBV2 and J usage is TRBJ2-5, with 7 nucleotides matching TRBD1. V lost 5 bases to trimming and J lost 5 bases; unmatched junction nucleotides: 5. Germline values: CDR1 SNHLY, CDR2 FYNNEI. The length of the CDR3 is 13 residues. The CDR3 loop reads CASSRGQYETQYF. CDR3 nucleotide sequence: TGTGCCAGCAGTAGGGGACAGTACGAGACCCAGTACTTC.

This clonotype was counted at least ten times. The J gene is TRBJ2-7, the V gene TRBV29-1; D ambiguous. The CDR3 consists of 14 residues. Per the germline V gene, CDR1 is SQVTM and CDR2 is ANQGSEA. Trimming stripped 0 bases from V and 4 bases from J, with 13 bases between. The CDR3 protein is CSVEDSTATYEQYF. In nucleotides, the CDR3 is TGCAGCGTTGAAGACAGTACAGCGACTTACGAGCAGTACTTC.

The table lists this clonotype with many counts. The chain is built from TRBV6-1 and TRBJ1-5, with D tentatively TRBD1 (6 bases). The CDR3 runs 14 residues. V gave up 11 bases and J gave up 3 bases, with 17 bases separating them. The germline gives CDR1 MNHNS, CDR2 SASEGT. The CDR3 nucleotides are TGTGCCTGTAAGGCGGGGGCGGACAATCAGCCCCAGCATTTT. This sequence encodes CACKAGADNQPQHF.

A few counts support this clonotype. The CDR3 DNA is TGTGCCAGCAGCTTAGTGAAGAAAGGGTCCGAGCAGTACTTC. This sequence encodes CASSLVKKGSEQYF. The chain couples TRBV7-2 to TRBJ2-7; D unresolved. This CDR3 is built from 14 residues. The V end was cut by 1 base, the J end by 6 bases, with 13 bases between. Germline V gene sequence: CDR1 SGHTA, CDR2 FQGNSA.